This T cell receptor beta chain comes out of a study of T cells in Graves' hyperthyroidism and ophthalmopathy. Overall study findings and caveats: Most thyroid clonotypes expanded above 0.001 were also detected in blood.

Diagnostic decisions used clinical symptoms, serum thyroxine and TRAb, thyroid ultrasound and orbital computed tomography. This CDR3 region has 16 residues. Trimming took off 1 base at V and 2 bases at J, with 11 bases between the two ends. Germline V gene sequence: CDR1 LGHNA, CDR2 YNFKEQ. Regions amplified from RNA transcripts were the TCR beta CDR3 regions. The TCR CDR3 was amplified in a first-round RT-PCR using the HTBI primer set. TCRdb reprocessed the multiplex PCR reads via MiXCR and lists one record per CDR3 protein. The top ten clones hold approximately 11% of a sample with over 300,000 distinct CDR3 sequences, approximately 13% of them seen once. The sample holds a few counts of this clonotype. Its target is unknown.

The clonotype originates from a woman aged 55-69 years with Graves' hyperthyroidism. Sequenced: blood. This chain joins TRBV4-2 and TRBJ2-2, with TRBD2 as a possible D gene (6 bases). DNA for the CDR3: TGTGCCAGCAGCCAAGGGACTATCACTAACACCGGGGAGCTGTTTTTT. This encodes CASSQGTITNTGELFF.